The 25 T cell receptor beta chains reported below all come from one sample, sequenced in a study of neurological immune-mediated disorders. TCRdb fed the 5' RACE reads into MiXCR, producing one record per CDR3 protein. The sample has around 30,000 distinct CDR3 sequences; around 4% are singletons. The sequencing sample was made of CD4+ T cells from blood. These receptors all come from a woman aged 40 to 50 in good health.

This clonotype was observed at least ten times. V is TRBV2 and J is TRBJ2-7; D is possibly TRBD2 (5 bases). Germline CDR1 is SNHLY and CDR2 is FYNNEI. V was trimmed by 7 bases and J by 6 bases, leaving 13 bases between them. The CDR3 length is 12 residues. CDR3 loop: CASKAEGFEQYF. The CDR3 nucleotides are TGTGCCAGCAAGGCAGAGGGATTCGAGCAGTACTTC.

In this sample, this clonotype turned up many times. The chain joins TRBV20-1 to TRBJ1-2; 7 bases align to TRBD1. The V segment lost 6 bases and the J segment 8 bases; nucleotides outside the gene matches: 18. Germline CDR1 DFQATT, CDR2 SNEGSKA (reference sequence). The CDR3 is made up of 15 amino acids. The CDR3 is CSAIDRDLRSIGYTF. For the CDR3, the DNA is TGCAGTGCCATCGACAGGGATTTGCGTTCTATCGGCTACACCTTC.

This clonotype was found many times. The genes are TRBV11-1 and TRBJ1-5; perhaps TRBD1 as D (6 bases). From germline, CDR1 is SGHAT and CDR2 FQDESV (reference sequence). The CDR3 loop spans 14 amino acids. V was pared by 6 bases and J by 2 bases, with 11 bases between. In DNA form, the CDR3 reads TGTGCCAGCAGGTCGGCAGGGGGCAATCAGCCCCAGCATTTT. This translates into CASRSAGGNQPQHF.

The table lists this clonotype with many counts. The CDR3 DNA is TGCGCCAGCAGCCCAGGACTCGGGAGCACAGATACGCAGTATTTT. Translating it yields CASSPGLGSTDTQYF. The V call is TRBV5-1, the J call TRBJ2-3; a possible D gene is TRBD2 (5 bases). The CDR3 totals 15 residues. Trimming removed 4 bases at V and 0 bases at J, with 12 bases between. Germline V gene sequence: CDR1 SGHRS, CDR2 YFSETQ.

In this sample, this clonotype turned up many times. This chain connects TRBV30 to TRBJ2-2; the D gene is possibly TRBD1 (6 bases). The germline V gene encodes CDR1 GTSNPN and CDR2 SVGIG (reference sequence). This CDR3 is 15 amino acids long. With 6 bases removed from V and 1 base from J, the gap between germline ends came to 15 bases. The CDR3 here is CACDKGTLNTGELFF. CDR3 bases: TGTGCCTGCGACAAGGGGACATTGAACACCGGGGAGCTGTTTTTT.

This clonotype has a count of ten or more. V usage is TRBV12-3 or TRBV12-4 and J usage is TRBJ2-3; possibly TRBD2 for D (6 bases). The V and J ends lost 1 base and 6 bases respectively, with 17 bases between them. The CDR3 spans 16 residues. For the CDR3, the DNA is TGTGCCAGCAGTTTAGGCGCGGGGTGGCACACGGATACGCAGTATTTT. It codes for CASSLGAGWHTDTQYF.

At least ten counts were recorded for this clonotype. V and J are TRBV4-2 and TRBJ1-3, with no clear D. V dropped 3 bases and J dropped 4 bases, with 4 bases sitting between them. Per germline, CDR1 LGHNA and CDR2 YNFKEQ. CDR3 length: 12 amino acids. Here the CDR3 reads CASSHEGNTIYF. The CDR3 bases are TGTGCCAGCAGCCACGAGGGAAACACCATATATTTT.

This clonotype was detected ten times or more. CDR3 nucleotides: TGTGCCAGCAGCCCGATTGACAGGGCGTATCATGGCTACACCTTC. Amino acid sequence: CASSPIDRAYHGYTF. V gene TRBV9 combines with J gene TRBJ1-2; 7 bases agree with TRBD1. From germline, CDR1 is SGDLS and CDR2 YYNGEE. CDR3 size: 15 residues. The J segment lost 6 bases and the V segment lost 4 bases, leaving 12 bases of the junction unmatched.

This clonotype was counted many times. This chain connects TRBV12-3 or TRBV12-4 to TRBJ1-2; D is unclear. This CDR3 is built from 12 residues. The V end was cut by 3 bases, the J end by 8 bases, with 10 bases between. CDR3 bases: TGTGCCAGCAGTTTTCGAGGGAGCGGCTACACCTTC. Translated: CASSFRGSGYTF.

In its sample, this clonotype was seen many times. The genes are TRBV6-5 and TRBJ1-1; maybe TRBD1 (5 bases). Trimming removed 4 bases at V and 8 bases at J, with 11 bases between. This CDR3 spans 12 amino acids. Germline values: CDR1 MNHEY, CDR2 SVGAGI. The CDR3 here is CASSLHPGEAFF. DNA of the CDR3: TGTGCCAGCAGTTTACATCCAGGGGAAGCTTTCTTT.

This clonotype was seen repeatedly, ten times or more. The V gene is TRBV7-2, the J gene TRBJ2-1, with D possibly TRBD1 on 5 matching bases. This CDR3 region has 15 residues. Per germline, CDR1 SGHTA and CDR2 FQGNSA. Trimming took off 1 base at V and 3 bases at J, with 10 bases between the two ends. The CDR3 here is CASSLEGYSYNEQFF. Here the CDR3 DNA reads TGTGCCAGCAGCTTAGAGGGGTACAGCTACAATGAGCAGTTCTTC. The whole variable domain, filled in from reference TRBV7-2 and TRBJ2-1, reads GAGVSQSPSNKVTEKGKDVELRCDPISGHTALYWYRQSLGQGLEFLIYFQGNSAPDKSGLPSDRFSAERTGGSVSTLTIQRTQQEDSAVYLCASSLEGYSYNEQFFGPGTRLTVL.

In this sample, this clonotype turned up many times. The J gene is TRBJ2-5, the V gene TRBV7-2; D ambiguous. The ends were cut back, 8 bases at V and 5 bases at J, with 12 bases in the middle. The CDR3 contains 12 residues. Germline V gene sequence: CDR1 SGHTA, CDR2 FQGNSA. This CDR3 is CASGWGGETQYF. CDR3 sequence (DNA): TGTGCCAGCGGATGGGGTGGCGAGACCCAGTACTTC.

This clonotype was recorded at least ten times. The rearrangement links TRBV12-3 or TRBV12-4 to TRBJ2-3; D perhaps matches TRBD2 (6 bases). CDR3 length: 15 residues. V gave up 6 bases and J gave up 2 bases, with 15 bases separating them. The CDR3 is CASSLRGYVTDTQYF. In DNA form, the CDR3 reads TGTGCCAGCAGCCTCCGGGGGTATGTCACAGATACGCAGTATTTT.

There are many counts of this clonotype. The chain carries TRBV3-1 and TRBJ1-6; D is unresolved. The V gene lost 1 base and the J gene lost 0 bases, with 4 bases spanning the gap. Germline CDR1 is LGHDT and CDR2 is YNNKEL (reference sequence). The CDR3 spans 15 residues. The chain's CDR3 is CASSQGASYNSPLHF. The CDR3 coding sequence is TGTGCCAGCAGCCAAGGCGCCTCCTATAATTCACCCCTCCACTTT. Full variable domain (outside the CDR3, taken from reference TRBV3-1 and TRBJ1-6): DTAVSQTPKYLVTQMGNDKSIKCEQNLGHDTMYWYKQDSKKFLKIMFSYNNKELIINETVPNRFSPKSPDKAHLNLHINSLELGDSAVYFCASSQGASYNSPLHFGNGTRLTVT.

This clonotype was seen repeatedly, ten times or more. This chain joins TRBV12-3 or TRBV12-4 and TRBJ2-1, with 13 bases lining up with TRBD2. V was pared by 6 bases and J by 7 bases, with 3 bases of the junction left unmatched. The CDR3 consists of 14 residues. CDR3 in amino acids: CASRGLAGRNEQFF. Here the CDR3 DNA reads TGTGCCAGCAGGGGACTAGCGGGACGGAATGAGCAGTTCTTC.

This clonotype was found many times. The chain carries TRBV5-1 and TRBJ2-5; TRBD2 aligns across 13 bases. Germline V gene data show CDR1 as SGHRS and CDR2 as YFSETQ. J gave up 1 base and V 5 bases, and 5 bases lay outside the gene matches. CDR3 size: 16 residues. The CDR3 here is CASSPGTSGAQETQYF. The CDR3 nucleotides read TGCGCCAGCAGTCCCGGGACTAGCGGGGCCCAAGAGACCCAGTACTTC.

This clonotype showed up many times. The chain uses TRBV14 and TRBJ2-7, with TRBD1 identical over 8 bases. J lost 2 bases, V lost 0 bases, and 3 bases had no gene match. The CDR3 runs 15 residues. CDR1 SGHDN and CDR2 FVKESK come from the germline V gene. The CDR3 sequence is CASSQDRGLTYEQYF. The CDR3 DNA sequence: TGTGCCAGCAGCCAAGACAGGGGGCTTACCTACGAGCAGTACTTC.

This clonotype was seen many times. The chain couples TRBV20-1 to TRBJ2-5; D may be TRBD1 (5 bases). The ends were cut back, 4 bases at V and 0 bases at J, with 15 bases in the middle. CDR1 is DFQATT, CDR2 SNEGSKA, per germline (reference sequence). The CDR3 covers 15 residues. Written as DNA, the CDR3 is TGCAGTGCTATGGGGCCAGACTGGTACCAAGAGACCCAGTACTTC. Protein sequence: CSAMGPDWYQETQYF.

This clonotype occurred a few times. The gene calls are TRBV6-1 and TRBJ1-5; D uncertain. V was cut by 8 bases and J by 3 bases, with 14 bases left in between. This CDR3 contains 14 residues. In germline, CDR1 is MNHNS, CDR2 SASEGT. DNA for the CDR3: TGTGCCAGCGGCGCTGTCCGACCCAATCAGCCCCAGCATTTT. Translated: CASGAVRPNQPQHF.

This clonotype was recorded many times. The chain couples TRBV6-5 to TRBJ1-1; no clear D gene. Trimming pared 2 bases from V and 7 bases from J, leaving 17 bases between. This CDR3 has 15 residues. CDR1 and CDR2 from the germline V gene are MNHEY and SVGAGI. Here the CDR3 DNA reads TGTGCCAGCAGTTACGCTGGGCAATCTACAAGTGAAGCTTTCTTT. Translation: CASSYAGQSTSEAFF.

This clonotype was counted many times. The chain links TRBV7-8 to TRBJ2-2; TRBD2 matches 9 bases. Per the germline V gene, CDR1 is SGHVS and CDR2 is FQNEAQ. V was clipped by 5 bases and J by 2 bases; unmatched bases: 9. The CDR3 totals 17 residues. CDR3: CASSRSASGDNTGELFF. DNA for the CDR3: TGTGCCAGCAGCCGCTCCGCTAGCGGGGATAACACCGGGGAGCTGTTTTTT.

This clonotype was seen at least ten times. The chain recombines TRBV5-1 with TRBJ2-3, with D unresolved. The CDR3 runs to 13 residues. V was clipped by 4 bases and J by 6 bases, with 12 bases between them. Germline V gene sequence: CDR1 SGHRS, CDR2 YFSETQ. CDR3: CASSPTTEDTQYF. The DNA of the CDR3 is TGCGCCAGCAGCCCTACTACCGAGGATACGCAGTATTTT.

This clonotype has a count of ten or more. The V gene is TRBV12-3 or TRBV12-4, the J gene TRBJ2-3; D is perhaps TRBD2 (6 bases). V was clipped by 3 bases and J by 6 bases, with 22 bases between them. The CDR3 contains 17 residues. The CDR3 here is CASSFWVGGTRGDTQYF. The CDR3 DNA reads TGTGCCAGCAGTTTTTGGGTGGGGGGAACTCGTGGGGATACGCAGTATTTT.

This clonotype was detected ten times or more. The rearrangement uses TRBV14 and TRBJ2-5, with D uncertain. Trimming stripped 2 bases from V and 6 bases from J, with 10 bases between. This CDR3 contains 13 residues. The germline CDR1 and CDR2 sequences are SGHDN and FVKESK. The CDR3 DNA is TGTGCCAGCAGCCAACGGGTTGGAAAGACCCAGTACTTC. This gives the protein CASSQRVGKTQYF.

This clonotype has at least ten counts. The chain combines TRBV5-1 with TRBJ2-5; 7 nucleotides line up with TRBD1. Trimming cost V 4 bases and J 4 bases; bases outside gene matches: 7. CDR3 length: 14 residues. CDR1 and CDR2 from the germline V gene are SGHRS and YFSETQ. CDR3 loop: CASSPGPGGETQYF. The CDR3 DNA sequence: TGCGCCAGCAGCCCGGGGCCAGGGGGAGAGACCCAGTACTTC.